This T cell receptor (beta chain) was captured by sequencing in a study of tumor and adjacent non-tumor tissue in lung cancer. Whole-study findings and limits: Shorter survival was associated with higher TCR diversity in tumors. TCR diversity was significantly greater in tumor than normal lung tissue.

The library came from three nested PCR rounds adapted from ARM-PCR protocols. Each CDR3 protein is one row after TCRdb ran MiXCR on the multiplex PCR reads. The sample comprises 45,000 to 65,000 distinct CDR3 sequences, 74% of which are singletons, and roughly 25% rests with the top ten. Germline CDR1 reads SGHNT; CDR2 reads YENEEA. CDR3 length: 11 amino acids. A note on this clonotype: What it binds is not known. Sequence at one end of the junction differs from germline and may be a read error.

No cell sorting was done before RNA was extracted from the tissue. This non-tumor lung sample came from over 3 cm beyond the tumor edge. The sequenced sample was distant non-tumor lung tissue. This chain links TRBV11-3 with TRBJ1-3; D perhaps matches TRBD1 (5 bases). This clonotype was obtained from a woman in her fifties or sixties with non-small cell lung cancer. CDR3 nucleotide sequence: TGTGCCAGCAGCCTGGAGGACACTATATGTTTT. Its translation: CASSLEDTICF.